Sequencing of this T cell receptor (beta chain) was carried out in a study of OX40 agonist ivuxolimab in advanced cancers. Across the study: Having had anti-PD-1, anti-PD-L1 or anti-CTLA-4 therapy before was allowed, and roughly 39% had some. Broader study findings: Averaged across samples, CD8+ T cells carried more expanded clones than CD4+ did.

The CDR3 totals 15 residues. The ends were cut back, 5 bases at V and 3 bases at J, with 14 bases in the middle. CDR1 and CDR2 from the germline V gene are MDHEN and SYDVKM. Assay: immunoSEQ multiplex PCR; the TCRdb copy retains only in-frame clones and omits some. The data hold some 19,000 clones, with approximately 91% observed a single time. Any history of autoimmune disease or systemic immunosuppression disqualified patients. Details on this clone: Its antigen is unknown.

The rearrangement links TRBV28 to TRBJ1-3; D is undetermined. The origin of this receptor is an adult with an advanced solid tumor such as melanoma, head and neck, liver or kidney cancer. Source: CD4+ or CD8+ T cells sorted from blood, taken in a trial of the OX40 agonist ivuxolimab. The CDR3 bases are TGTGCCAGCAGTCCCCGGGGTCAGCATGGAAACACCATATATTTT. This translates into CASSPRGQHGNTIYF.